A single sample gave rise to the 29 T cell receptor beta chains below, sequenced in a study of radiotherapy plus CTLA-4 blockade in lung cancer. Repertoires were generated with immunoSEQ multiplex PCR, while TCRdb's copy carries only in-frame clones and drops some. The repertoire has approximately 82,000 clones, about four fifths of them found once; the top ten carry more than 12%. This material consisted of peripheral blood, taken from a patient treated with radiotherapy plus ipilimumab. The receptors were gathered from a human donor with non-small cell lung cancer that progressed on radiotherapy plus ipilimumab.

In this sample, this clone turned up once. The chain links TRBV5-1 to TRBJ2-5; TRBD1 matches 8 bases. J lost 5 bases, V lost 0 bases, and 9 bases had no gene match. Looked up from germline, CDR1 is SGHRS and CDR2 is YFSETQ. The CDR3 consists of 16 residues. This chain's CDR3 is CASSLASDRGWETQYF. The CDR3 DNA is TGCGCCAGCAGCTTGGCCTCTGACAGGGGATGGGAGACCCAGTACTTC. Complete variable domain (other parts from reference TRBV5-1 and TRBJ2-5): KAGVTQTPRYLIKTRGQQVTLSCSPISGHRSVSWYQQTPGQGLQFLFEYFSETQRNKGNFPGRFSGRQFSNSRSEMNVSTLELGDSALYLCASSLASDRGWETQYFGPGTRLLVL.

J is TRBJ2-6 and V is TRBV27; D is undetermined. The CDR3 sequence is 13 residues long. The ends were cut back, 1 base at V and 3 bases at J, with 1 base in the middle. CDR1 and CDR2 from the germline V gene are MNHEY and SMNVEV (reference sequence). This chain's CDR3 is CASSLYGANVLTF. The CDR3 DNA follows: TGTGCCAGCAGTTTATATGGGGCCAACGTCCTGACTTTC.

Only one count was recorded for this clone. In DNA, the CDR3 is TGTGCCAGCAGCTCACGGACAGGGAACACAGATACGCAGTATTTT. Translating gives CASSSRTGNTDTQYF. The rearrangement links TRBV5-4 to TRBJ2-3; TRBD1 matches at 8 bases. This CDR3 has 15 amino acids. Germline V lookup: CDR1 SGHNT, CDR2 YYREEE (reference sequence). Trimming at V came to 3 bases and at J to 2 bases, leaving 5 bases not matched to a gene.

The V gene is TRBV5-1, the J gene TRBJ1-2; 8 positions match TRBD1. V was clipped by 4 bases and J by 1 base; unmatched bases: 6. The CDR3 consists of 15 residues. Germline-derived CDR1 and CDR2 are SGHRS and YFSETQ. For the CDR3, the DNA is TGCGCCAGCAGCCCGGGACAGGTAGTTAACTATGGCTACACCTTC. This gives the protein CASSPGQVVNYGYTF.

In its sample, this clone was seen a few times. This chain joins TRBV6-1 and TRBJ1-3; D remains ambiguous. Trimming took 3 bases from V and 1 from J, leaving 13 bases between them. Germline V CDR1 and CDR2: MNHNS, SASEGT. The CDR3 has 16 amino acids. CDR3 nucleotide sequence: TGTGCCAGCAGTGACCTCGCGGGGAGGTCTGGAAACACCATATATTTT. It translates to CASSDLAGRSGNTIYF.

The rearrangement joins TRBV5-6 to TRBJ2-1, with 8 positions matching TRBD1. Per germline, CDR1 SGHDT and CDR2 YYEEEE. The CDR3 sequence is 15 residues long. Trimming cost V 3 bases and J 5 bases; bases outside gene matches: 7. The CDR3 DNA sequence: TGTGCCAGCAGCTGGGGTGACAGGGGTAACAATGAGCAGTTCTTC. Protein product: CASSWGDRGNNEQFF.

The chain recombines TRBV7-2 with TRBJ2-7; TRBD1 matches at 8 bases. After removal of 5 bases from V and 2 bases from J, the junction contained 11 bases not matched to a gene. This CDR3 contains 16 residues. CDR1 and CDR2 (germline): SGHTA, FQGNSA. The chain's CDR3 is CASSGGQGLWAYEQYF. In nucleotides, the CDR3 is TGTGCCAGCAGCGGAGGACAGGGATTATGGGCCTACGAGCAGTACTTC.

The chain links TRBV7-2 to TRBJ2-2, with D possibly being TRBD1 (6 bases). Deletions cut 5 bases from V and 5 bases from J, with 15 bases between. The CDR3 is 15 residues long. Per the germline V gene, CDR1 is SGHTA and CDR2 is FQGNSA. CDR3 residues: CASSLSGGVTGELFF. In nucleotides, the CDR3 is TGTGCCAGCAGCCTTAGTGGGGGCGTAACCGGGGAGCTGTTTTTT.

The chain carries TRBV18 and TRBJ1-2; D may be TRBD1 (6 bases). CDR3 length equals 15 residues. CDR1 is KGHSH and CDR2 is LQKENI in the germline V gene. Trimming removed 1 base at V and 7 bases at J, with 16 bases between. The CDR3 region has the DNA TGTGCCAGCTCACCACAGCAGGGGCGTCAAGGTGGCTACACCTTC. Protein sequence: CASSPQQGRQGGYTF.

The rearrangement links TRBV7-2 to TRBJ1-4; possible D gene TRBD1, 5 bases. V shed 4 bases and J shed 7 bases, with 13 bases lying between them. CDR1 and CDR2 from the germline V gene are SGHTA and FQGNSA. The CDR3 is 14 amino acids. The DNA for the CDR3 is TGTGCCAGCAGCTCGGGGCTGAGTGGTGAAAAACTGTTTTTT. This sequence encodes CASSSGLSGEKLFF.

The chain combines TRBV13 with TRBJ2-3; no definite D call. Germline V gives CDR1 PRHDT, CDR2 FYEKMQ (reference sequence). This CDR3 is 15 amino acids long. The V and J ends lost 0 bases and 3 bases respectively, with 10 bases between them. The CDR3 DNA reads as TGTGCCAGCAGCTTAGGCATCAGGTCGACAGATACGCAGTATTTT. Translating gives CASSLGIRSTDTQYF.

V and J are TRBV28 and TRBJ1-2; no clear D gene. Germline CDR1 and CDR2: MDHEN and SYDVKM. This CDR3 comprises 10 residues. The germline V and J ends were trimmed by 8 bases and 5 bases, with 6 bases remaining between them. Here the CDR3 DNA reads TGTGCCAGCGGAGATTATGGCTACACCTTC. This sequence encodes CASGDYGYTF.

The rearrangement uses TRBV15 and TRBJ2-7; no firm D call. The CDR3 sequence is 14 residues long. Looked up from germline, CDR1 is LNHNV and CDR2 is YYDKDF (reference sequence). V gave up 6 bases and J gave up 0 bases, with 12 bases separating them. CDR3 residues: CATSTEKGSYEQYF. CDR3 DNA sequence: TGTGCCACCAGTACTGAGAAGGGCTCCTACGAGCAGTACTTC.

V gene TRBV6-5 combines with J gene TRBJ2-7, with D maybe TRBD1 (5 bases). This CDR3 has 14 residues. V lost 6 bases, J lost 0 bases, and 12 bases lay in between. Per the germline V gene, CDR1 is MNHEY and CDR2 is SVGAGI. In DNA form, the CDR3 reads TGTGCCAGCAGCCAACACAGGAGCTCCTACGAGCAGTACTTC. Translated: CASSQHRSSYEQYF.

The rearrangement uses TRBV5-4 and TRBJ2-5; 7 bases match TRBD1. V was clipped by 0 bases and J by 1 base; unmatched bases: 3. The CDR3 is made up of 15 amino acids. Germline-derived CDR1 and CDR2 are SGHNT and YYREEE (reference sequence). The CDR3: CASSLGGTVQETQYF. In DNA, the CDR3 is TGTGCCAGCAGCTTGGGTGGGACAGTCCAAGAGACCCAGTACTTC.

This rearrangement joins TRBV6-5 to TRBJ2-3; D gene ambiguous. The CDR3 covers 15 residues. CDR1 and CDR2 (germline): MNHEY, SVGAGI. With 5 bases removed from V and 1 base from J, the gap between germline ends came to 13 bases. The CDR3 nucleotides are TGTGCCAGCAGTAGCCTCGGATATCGCACAGATACGCAGTATTTT. Protein sequence: CASSSLGYRTDTQYF.

In its sample, this clone was seen once. The chain couples TRBV9 to TRBJ1-6; TRBD1 matches 7 bases. V trimming: 3 bases; J trimming: 9 bases; junction bases outside the gene matches: 12. The CDR3 length is 16 residues. CDR1 and CDR2 from the germline V gene are SGDLS and YYNGEE. CDR3 in amino acids: CASSADWGTAGSPLHF. The CDR3 DNA sequence: TGTGCCAGCAGCGCCGATTGGGGGACAGCAGGTTCACCCCTCCACTTT.

V is TRBV11-2 and J is TRBJ2-7; D unresolved. This CDR3 comprises 13 residues. The V end was cut by 1 base, the J end by 2 bases, with 6 bases between. Germline V gene lookup returns CDR1 SGHAT and CDR2 FQNNGV. CDR3 DNA sequence: TGTGCCAGCAGCTTAGGGCGGCCCTACGAGCAGTACTTC. It codes for CASSLGRPYEQYF.

This chain links TRBV5-8 with TRBJ2-5; 9 bases map to TRBD1. The ends lost 6 bases at V and 4 bases at J; junction bases unmatched: 16. CDR1 is SGHTS and CDR2 is YDEGEE in the germline V gene. The CDR3 totals 17 residues. The CDR3, as DNA: TGTGCCAGCACCCTTGGGACAGGGAATACGCCCTTAGAGACCCAGTACTTC. Amino acid sequence: CASTLGTGNTPLETQYF.

This chain links TRBV27 with TRBJ1-6; no clear D. Trimming took 2 bases from V and 10 from J, leaving 9 bases between them. Germline V gene data show CDR1 as MNHEY and CDR2 as SMNVEV (reference sequence). This CDR3 region has 13 residues. CDR3 nucleotides: TGTGCCAGCAGTTTAATTGGCCGGTCACCCCTCCACTTT. Encoded protein: CASSLIGRSPLHF.

This clone was seen once. This chain uses TRBV27 with TRBJ1-1; D may be TRBD1 (5 bases). Deletions cut 0 bases from V and 4 bases from J, with 12 bases between. CDR3 length equals 15 residues. Per germline, CDR1 MNHEY and CDR2 SMNVEV (reference sequence). The CDR3 sequence: CASSLSPGGTTEAFF. In DNA form, the CDR3 reads TGTGCCAGCAGTTTATCTCCTGGGGGAACCACTGAAGCTTTCTTT.

V is TRBV29-1 and J is TRBJ1-2; D is ambiguous. Trimming pared 4 bases from V and 4 bases from J, leaving 10 bases between. The CDR3 is made up of 12 amino acids. CDR1 and CDR2 from the germline V gene are SQVTM and ANQGSEA. CDR3 in DNA: TGCAGCGTTGGCCAGTCGGGCTATGGCTACACCTTC. It is translated as CSVGQSGYGYTF.

This chain uses TRBV11-3 with TRBJ2-1; 8 nucleotides line up with TRBD2. With V trimmed by 2 bases and J by 4 bases, 7 bases remained unmatched. Per the germline V gene, CDR1 is SGHNT and CDR2 is YENEEA. The CDR3 runs to 16 residues. This CDR3 is CASSLRGLEEYNEQFF. In DNA, the CDR3 is TGTGCCAGCAGCTTAAGGGGACTAGAGGAATACAATGAGCAGTTCTTC.

The chain uses TRBV7-9 and TRBJ1-2; D may be TRBD1 (5 bases). V lost 3 bases, J lost 0 bases, and 11 bases lay in between. There are 15 residues in the CDR3. CDR1 SEHNR and CDR2 FQNEAQ come from the germline V gene (reference sequence). The CDR3 region has the DNA TGTGCCAGCAGCTTGGGGGACCTTGCTAACTATGGCTACACCTTC. Translation: CASSLGDLANYGYTF.

V usage is TRBV19 and J usage is TRBJ2-6; 10 bases are a match to TRBD1. With V trimmed by 10 bases and J by 0 bases, 9 bases remained unmatched. The CDR3 sequence is 17 residues long. The germline gives CDR1 LNHDA, CDR2 SQIVND (reference sequence). The CDR3: CATSPGQGSSGANVLTF. The CDR3 region has the DNA TGTGCCACCAGTCCGGGACAGGGGTCCTCTGGGGCCAACGTCCTGACTTTC.

The gene calls are TRBV7-2 and TRBJ2-7; 7 nucleotides line up with TRBD2. Germline trimming cut 3 bases from V and 6 bases from J; bases unmatched to any gene: 8. The CDR3 contains 14 residues. The germline V gene encodes CDR1 SGHTA and CDR2 FQGNSA. CDR3 nucleotides: TGTGCCAGCAGCTTCTCTGGGCGGGGGAGCGAGCAGTACTTC. This codes for CASSFSGRGSEQYF.

The chain joins TRBV25-1 to TRBJ2-3; 8 bases fit TRBD2. Germline V CDR1 and CDR2: MGHDK, SYGVNS. The CDR3 extends over 15 amino acids. V shed 5 bases, J shed 1 base, and the junction held 5 bases outside the gene matches. The CDR3 DNA reads as TGTGCCAGCAGTAGGGCGGGGGGACGCACAGATACGCAGTATTTT. This codes for CASSRAGGRTDTQYF.

This clone has only one observation. V gene TRBV7-2 combines with J gene TRBJ2-3; D not resolved. This CDR3 contains 15 residues. Germline V gives CDR1 SGHTA, CDR2 FQGNSA. The V end was cut by 1 base, the J end by 4 bases, with 12 bases between. The CDR3 bases are TGTGCCAGCAGCTTAGTAGGTCTAGTAGCAGATACGCAGTATTTT. Its translation: CASSLVGLVADTQYF.

The rearrangement uses TRBV6-5 and TRBJ2-3; D gene ambiguous. V lost 3 bases to trimming and J lost 2 bases, with 12 bases between them. Germline V gives CDR1 MNHEY, CDR2 SVGAGI. CDR3 length: 15 residues. This CDR3 reads CASSYRSRTTDTQYF. CDR3 nucleotide sequence: TGTGCCAGCAGTTATCGGAGCAGAACCACAGATACGCAGTATTTT.